One TCR beta chain is described in this entry. Trimming pared 5 bases from V and 11 bases from J, leaving 20 bases between. CDR3 length: 14 residues. The germline gives CDR1 KGHDR, CDR2 SFDVKD. The data belong to a study of CD8 T cells in Susac syndrome. Study-wide background: Sequencing included Susac syndrome patients, over 5 of them with active disease and about 8 in remission.

Random hexamers were used to reverse transcribe an amount of about 0.5 to 1 ug RNA. Via MiXCR, TCRdb re-called the immunoSEQ multiplex PCR reads, giving one row per CDR3 protein. Of about 190,000 distinct CDR3 sequences in the sample, 95% were seen once. The rearrangement joins TRBV24-1 to TRBJ1-1, with D possibly matching TRBD1 (6 bases). The sequence derives from a human donor with Susac syndrome. Sequenced sample: CD8+ T cells from PBMCs. CDR3 amino acids: CATSVLPGGGQAFF. The CDR3 region has the DNA TGTGCCACCAGTGTCCTCCCGGGCGGAGGACAGGCTTTCTTT.